One sample yielded the 4 T cell receptor beta chains listed below, sequenced in a study of cytomegalovirus exposure and HLA in healthy donors. PCR primers comprised 60 Vbeta and 13 Jbeta primers. Assay used: immunoSEQ multiplex PCR; TCRdb lists only in-frame clones, some missing. The sample lists 100,000 or so clones, 75% to 90% seen once, with approximately 3.9% in the top ten. Sequencing was done on a sample of PBMCs. The receptors stem from a man aged 25-45 years in good health and CMV-seronegative.

V gene TRBV7-9 combines with J gene TRBJ1-5; TRBD1 is a possible D gene (6 bases). Germline V gene data show CDR1 as SEHNR and CDR2 as FQNEAQ (reference sequence). V was shortened by 0 bases and J by 2 bases, with 11 bases between the two germline ends. This CDR3 is built from 16 residues. The CDR3 DNA is TGTGCCAGCAGCTTAGCGATGGGGGCCGGCAATCAGCCCCAGCATTTT. Its translation is CASSLAMGAGNQPQHF.

The chain links TRBV5-4 to TRBJ2-3; the match to TRBD1 covers 8 bases. After removal of 3 bases from V and 2 bases from J, the junction contained 2 bases not matched to a gene. CDR1 is SGHNT, CDR2 YYREEE, per germline (reference sequence). This CDR3 contains 14 residues. Here the CDR3 DNA reads TGTGCCAGCAGCTGGGACAGGTCCACAGATACGCAGTATTTT. Its protein product is CASSWDRSTDTQYF.

The chain employs TRBV25-1 and TRBJ2-5; 8 bases map to TRBD2. The length of the CDR3 is 13 residues. With 4 bases clipped from V and 4 bases from J, the junction kept 2 bases outside the gene matches. Germline CDR1 reads MGHDK; CDR2 reads SYGVNS. DNA of the CDR3: TGTGCCAGCAGTGCCGGGGGGGCAGAGACCCAGTACTTC. Translation: CASSAGGAETQYF.

This clone has just a few counts. The chain uses TRBV7-9 and TRBJ1-2; 10 nucleotides match TRBD1. The junction had 8 bases not matched to a gene; V was cut back by 5 bases and J by 2 bases. Looked up from germline, CDR1 is SEHNR and CDR2 is FQNEAQ (reference sequence). The CDR3 totals 16 residues. The CDR3 bases are TGTGCCAGCAGCGAGGGGACAGGGGAGGCCAACTATGGCTACACCTTC. This codes for CASSEGTGEANYGYTF.